This TCR beta chain appears in the sequencing data of a study of identical twins. General study findings and limits: Where out-of-frame alpha sequences were twin-shared, they showed excess low generation probability.

The CDR3 length is 14 residues. The ends lost 6 bases at V and 4 bases at J; junction bases unmatched: 2. Ten or more counts support this clonotype. Its target is unknown. TCRdb called the 5' RACE reads again in MiXCR, with one record for every CDR3 protein. The data contain a few hundred thousand distinct CDR3 sequences, around 8.3% of them seen just once; the ten biggest clones take up over 2.5%. These data also featured in a second study, about yellow fever vaccine responses in identical twins.

The V call is TRBV12-3 or TRBV12-4, the J call TRBJ2-3; TRBD2 matches 12 bases. The TCR comes from a woman aged 18 to 35 in good health. The sample consisted of CD8+ T cells sorted from blood. The CDR3 spells CASRTSGSADTQYF. CDR3 in DNA: TGTGCCAGCAGGACTAGCGGGAGCGCAGATACGCAGTATTTT.